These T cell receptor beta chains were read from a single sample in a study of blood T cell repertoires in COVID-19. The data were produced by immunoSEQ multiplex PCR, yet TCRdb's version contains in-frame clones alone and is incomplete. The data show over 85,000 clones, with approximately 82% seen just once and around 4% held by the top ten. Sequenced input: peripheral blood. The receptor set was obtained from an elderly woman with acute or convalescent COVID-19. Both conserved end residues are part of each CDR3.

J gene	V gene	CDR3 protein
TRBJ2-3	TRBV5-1	CASSLAGGVSDTQYF
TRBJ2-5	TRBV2	CASSVSGGRETQYF
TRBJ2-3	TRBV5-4	CASSLQGSGGSSTDTQYF
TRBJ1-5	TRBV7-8	CASSLRGNRVLANQPQHF
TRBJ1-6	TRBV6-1	CASSESVSYNSPLHF
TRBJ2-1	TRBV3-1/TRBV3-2	CASSRPKGVNNEQFF
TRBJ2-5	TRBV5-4	CASSPGGAQQETQYF
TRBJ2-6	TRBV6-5	CASSYQTGAGANVLTF
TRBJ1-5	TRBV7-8	CASSLRDYSNQPQHF
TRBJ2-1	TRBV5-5	CASSLPTSGSLNEQFF
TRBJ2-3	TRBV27	CASSLSEDGTQYF
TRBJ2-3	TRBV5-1	CASMRLQGEGVLDTQYF
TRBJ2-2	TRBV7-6	CASSLSGPGDGELFF
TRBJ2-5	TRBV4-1	CASSQDGRGRRETQYF
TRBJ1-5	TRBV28	CATFGQGGHQPQHF
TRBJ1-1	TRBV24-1	CATRAGGGKNTEAFF
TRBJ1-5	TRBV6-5	CASSYSESNQPQHF
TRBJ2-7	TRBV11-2	CASSIGSGTGGFQYEQYF
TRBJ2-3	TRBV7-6	CASSLAALAGLSDTQYF
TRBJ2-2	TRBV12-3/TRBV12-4	CASSSDARELFF
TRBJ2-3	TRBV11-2	CASSRAGAGADTQYF
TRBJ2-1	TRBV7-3	CASSLMGSSYNEQFF
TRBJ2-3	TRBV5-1	CASSSTATDTQYF
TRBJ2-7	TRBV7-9	CASSLTTGPSGYEQYF
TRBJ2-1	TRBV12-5	CASGLVSSTDSNNEQFF
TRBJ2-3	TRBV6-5	CASSIRGGKADTQYF
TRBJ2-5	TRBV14	CASSPPGGRVTETQYF
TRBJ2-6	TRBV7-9	CASSHFTGANVLTF
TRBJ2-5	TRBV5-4	CASSPSLAGEGETQYF
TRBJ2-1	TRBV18	CASSPTRGVGNEQFF
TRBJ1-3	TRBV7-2	CASSLGGVGARGNTIYF
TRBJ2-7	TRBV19	CASSEASGSSYEQYF
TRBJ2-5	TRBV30	CAWERTGLQETQYF
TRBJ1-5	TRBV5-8	CASSLERGLQPQHF
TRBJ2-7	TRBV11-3	CASSPLTGDHEQYF
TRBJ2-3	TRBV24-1	CATSDPSRDTSTDTQYF
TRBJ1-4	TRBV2	CASRGTGLEKLFF
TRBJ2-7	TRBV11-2	CASSMAGTYEQYF
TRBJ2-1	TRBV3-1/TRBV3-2	CASSPASGGAKNEQFF